Below, one T cell receptor beta chain is given with its context. Its antigen is unknown. This sample is drawn from a study of cytomegalovirus exposure and HLA in healthy donors. Findings of the study overall: A subsequent analysis found that TCR clusters from the first cohort also tended to co-occur in the 90 to 150 validation repertoires, with 90% to 95% of cluster scores above 0. Associated with cytomegalovirus, according to the listing, were 150 to 200 TCR beta chains. High sensitivity and specificity were reportedly achieved when the classifier diagnosed cytomegalovirus status.

TCRdb's table, derived via immunoSEQ multiplex PCR, lists solely in-frame clones and lacks some. Among around 190,000 clones, roughly 86% were seen once, and the ten largest hold more than 5.5%. The donors were part of the validation cohort of some 120 subjects. That cohort was separate from the first cohort, which comprised some 670 subjects. CDR1 and CDR2 from the germline V gene are SEHNR and FQNEAQ (reference sequence). The ends were cut back, 5 bases at V and 4 bases at J, with 11 bases in the middle. CDR3 length: 14 residues. This TCR derives from a man between 25 and 39 years old in good health and CMV-seropositive. The sequenced sample was PBMCs. The chain links TRBV7-9 to TRBJ1-4; the D gene is possibly TRBD1 (5 bases). The CDR3 loop reads CASSPGRGNEKLFF. Here the CDR3 DNA reads TGTGCCAGCAGCCCGGGACGGGGTAATGAAAAACTGTTTTTT.